This T cell receptor (beta chain) was observed in a study of CD8 T cells in Susac syndrome. The germline gives CDR1 KGHDR, CDR2 SFDVKD. The CDR3 runs to 14 residues. Trimming took 6 bases from V and 5 from J, leaving 14 bases between them. After extraction with the RNeasy kit, about 0.45 to 1 ug of the RNA was reverse transcribed using random hexamers. TCRdb ran MiXCR on the immunoSEQ multiplex PCR reads and lists one entry per CDR3 protein. Among a few hundred thousand distinct CDR3 sequences listed, just over 90% were seen once. The origin of this receptor is a human donor with multiple sclerosis. The chain combines TRBV24-1 with TRBJ2-3, with D possibly matching TRBD2 (6 bases). The sequencing sample was made of CD4+ T cells from PBMCs. CDR3: CATSFGRREDTQYF. The DNA for the CDR3 is TGTGCCACCAGTTTCGGCAGGCGGGAAGATACGCAGTATTTT.